What follows are 6 T cell receptor beta chains derived from one specimen sequenced in a study of blood T cell repertoires in COVID-19. TCRdb's table, derived via immunoSEQ multiplex PCR, lists solely in-frame clones and lacks some. The data hold around 170,000 clones, with about 83% observed a single time. The specimen sequenced was peripheral blood. These receptors all stem from a woman of 80 years or more with acute or convalescent COVID-19.

V gene TRBV5-3 combines with J gene TRBJ2-5, with D possibly TRBD2 on 6 matching bases. TRBV5-3 is labeled an ORF, and its function is uncertain. V lost 1 base and J 3 bases, leaving 22 bases between the germline ends. This CDR3 is built from 18 residues. The CDR3 nucleotides read TGTGCCAGAAGCTTGCTAGCGTTTACACATCGGAAAAAAGAGACCCAGTACTTC. Residues: CARSLLAFTHRKKETQYF.

V gene TRBV19 combines with J gene TRBJ2-7; D is ambiguous. The CDR3 runs 15 residues. The V end lost 1 base, the J end lost 2 bases, and 12 bases lay between the germline ends. CDR1 LNHDA and CDR2 SQIVND come from the germline V gene (reference sequence). The CDR3 spells CASSIGSYRTYEQYF. The CDR3 DNA follows: TGTGCCAGTAGTATAGGTAGCTACCGGACCTACGAGCAGTACTTC.

The J gene is TRBJ1-3, the V gene TRBV5-4; D call uncertain. Germline V gene sequence: CDR1 SGHNT, CDR2 YYREEE (reference sequence). V gave up 4 bases and J gave up 0 bases, with 11 bases separating them. The CDR3 extends over 15 amino acids. The CDR3 coding sequence is TGTGCCAGCAGCAGAGATGCTTCCTCTGGAAACACCATATATTTT. This encodes CASSRDASSGNTIYF.

The chain combines TRBV3-1 (or the pseudogene TRBV3-2) with TRBJ2-3; 10 positions match TRBD2. The CDR3 sequence is 16 residues long. Germline assignment: CDR1 LGHDT and CDR2 YNNKEL (reference sequence). Trimming took 4 bases from V and 0 from J; bases not matched to a gene: 4. Here the CDR3 reads CASSPLAGASTDTQYF. CDR3 bases: TGTGCCAGCAGCCCCCTAGCGGGGGCGAGCACAGATACGCAGTATTTT.

The genes are TRBV28 and TRBJ1-5, with TRBD1 identical over 8 bases. V shed 5 bases and J 1 base; nucleotides not matched to a gene: 7. The CDR3 runs to 16 residues. Germline loops: CDR1 MDHEN, CDR2 SYDVKM. In nucleotides, the CDR3 is TGTGCCAGCAGTACCTACCAGGGGGCGAGCAATCAGCCCCAGCATTTT. It is translated as CASSTYQGASNQPQHF.

Only one count was recorded for this clone. CDR3 coding DNA: TGCGCCAGCACTGGGCCGTCTATGAACACTGAAGCTTTCTTT. It codes for CASTGPSMNTEAFF. V gene TRBV10-2 combines with J gene TRBJ1-1; D call uncertain. CDR3 size: 14 residues. V lost 7 bases, J lost 0 bases, and 12 bases lay in between. Germline lookup yields CDR1 WSHSY and CDR2 SAAADI.